This T cell receptor (beta chain) was sequenced during a study of T cells after posttransplantation cyclophosphamide. Only in-frame clones appear in the TCRdb table, and some are missing; sequencing was by immunoSEQ multiplex PCR. The repertoire includes about 28,000 clones, roughly 85% of them detected once, and roughly 3.4% sits in the top ten. The sample holds one count of this clone. The germline V and J ends were trimmed by 4 bases and 8 bases, with 16 bases remaining between them. CDR1 is SGHTS, CDR2 YDEGEE, per germline. This CDR3 has 14 amino acids. This receptor was identified in a man aged 50 to 60. Sequencing used PBMCs. The chain has TRBV5-8 and TRBJ1-5, with D possibly matching TRBD1 (5 bases). In DNA form, the CDR3 reads TGTGCCAGCAGCGTGGGACGCCCCGGGAAGCCCCAGCATTTT. It is translated as CASSVGRPGKPQHF.